The sequence of this T cell receptor beta chain was determined in a study of regulatory T cells in long-lasting Graves disease. Study in general: Antithyroid drug intake by newly diagnosed Graves' patients had lasted under 3 months.

The CDR3 totals 15 residues. V lost 0 bases and J lost 6, with 13 bases in between. CDR1 SGDLS and CDR2 YYNGEE come from the germline V gene. Libraries of TCR beta came from iRepertoire HTBI primers plus Arm-PCR of CDR3 regions. TCRdb re-derived calls from the multiplex PCR reads in MiXCR, one entry per CDR3 protein. This sample has about 430,000 distinct CDR3 sequences, with about 15% found just once. Noted time point: newly diagnosed GD, antithyroid drugs for less than 3 months. With RNA extracted from PBMCs as input, the TCR library was made. The data also belong to a second study, concerning T cells in Graves' hyperthyroidism and ophthalmopathy. This second study says: On the basis of clinical symptoms, serum thyroxine and TRAb, thyroid ultrasound and orbital computed tomography, diagnoses were made.

V and J are TRBV9 and TRBJ2-1; D unresolved. This TCR was sampled from a woman aged 40 to 50 with Graves disease. The sample here was peripheral blood mononuclear cells (PBMCs), taken at new diagnosis, from a patient treated with antithyroid drugs. Here the CDR3 reads CASSVDFWGGNEQFF. CDR3 bases: TGTGCCAGCAGCGTAGATTTCTGGGGTGGCAATGAGCAGTTCTTC. The full variable domain, with the rest looked up from reference TRBV9 and TRBJ2-1, is DSGVTQTPKHLITATGQRVTLRCSPRSGDLSVYWYQQSLDQGLQFLIQYYNGEERAKGNILERFSAQQFPDLHSELNLSSLELGDSALYFCASSVDFWGGNEQFFGPGTRLTVL.